A selection of T cell receptor beta chains follows, all from one sample in a study of CD8 T cells in Susac syndrome. TCRdb redid the calling of the immunoSEQ multiplex PCR reads with MiXCR, one entry per CDR3 protein. The table has over 130,000 distinct CDR3 sequences, around 93% seen once. The specimen sequenced was CD4+ T cells from PBMCs. These receptors all come from a human donor with Susac syndrome. Both conserved end residues are part of each CDR3. A D gene is named only where the DNA matches it firmly. Clone size is not always given. Where it is, it says once, few, many or a class for expanded clones.

v_gene	d_gene	j_gene	abundance	CDR3aa	CDR3nt
TRBV27	-	TRBJ2-3	-	CASSFQRAPPRTQYF	TGTGCCAGCAGTTTCCAGCGGGCCCCGCCTAGAACGCAGTATTTT
TRBV5-6	-	TRBJ2-5	-	CASMTRDGGPETQYF	TGTGCCAGCATGACTAGAGATGGGGGGCCAGAGACCCAGTACTTC
TRBV5-1	-	TRBJ1-1	-	CASSLATGNTEAFF	TGCGCCAGCAGCTTGGCGACAGGGAACACTGAAGCTTTCTTT
TRBV29-1	-	TRBJ2-7	-	CSVEEAGAGTYEQYF	TGCAGCGTTGAAGAAGCAGGGGCCGGAACCTACGAGCAGTACTTC
TRBV20-1	-	TRBJ1-5	-	CSGTDDSNQPQHF	TGCAGTGGGACTGATGATAGCAATCAGCCCCAGCATTTT
TRBV18	-	TRBJ2-7	-	CASSPLRNSYEQYF	TGTGCCAGCTCACCACTTCGGAACAGCTACGAGCAGTACTTC
TRBV20-1	-	TRBJ2-2	-	CSAKEGGRLTGELFF	TGCAGTGCCAAAGAGGGGGGGAGGTTGACCGGGGAGCTGTTTTTT
TRBV5-4	TRBD1	TRBJ1-1	-	CASRRTGQGRTEAFF	TGTGCCAGCAGACGGACAGGACAGGGGAGGACTGAAGCTTTCTTT
TRBV12-3/TRBV12-4	-	TRBJ1-1	-	CASSLREGTEAFF	TGTGCCAGCAGTTTAAGGGAGGGCACTGAAGCTTTCTTT
TRBV2	TRBD1	TRBJ1-5	-	CASSESTGGPSQPQHF	TGTGCCAGCAGTGAGAGTACAGGGGGCCCTAGCCAGCCCCAGCATTTT
TRBV29-1	-	TRBJ1-2	once	CSVDRDRLGYTF	TGCAGCGTTGACCGGGACCGACTAGGCTACACCTTC
TRBV3-1	TRBD2	TRBJ2-3	-	CASSPPGLAGHTQYF	TGTGCCAGCAGCCCACCGGGACTAGCGGGCCATACGCAGTATTTT
TRBV20-1	-	TRBJ2-3	-	CSARDGGAADTQYF	TGCAGTGCTAGAGATGGCGGAGCAGCGGATACGCAGTATTTT
TRBV7-3	TRBD2	TRBJ2-1	-	CASSLTFPAGGNNEQFF	TGTGCCAGCAGCTTAACGTTCCCAGCGGGGGGGAACAATGAGCAGTTCTTC
TRBV5-1	TRBD1	TRBJ2-7	-	CASSLTGDHEQYF	TGCGCCAGCAGCTTAACAGGGGACCACGAGCAGTACTTC
TRBV2	TRBD1	TRBJ2-6	-	CASLPGQGYSGANVLTF	TGTGCCAGCCTCCCGGGACAGGGATATTCTGGGGCCAACGTCCTGACTTTC
TRBV7-9	TRBD2	TRBJ2-1	-	CASSPRTSGASYNEQFF	TGTGCCAGCAGCCCGAGGACTAGCGGAGCTTCCTACAATGAGCAGTTCTTC
TRBV15	-	TRBJ1-5	-	CATSRPKDLPQHF	TGTGCCACCAGCAGACCCAAGGACCTGCCCCAGCATTTT